This TCR beta chain is drawn from a study of T cell responses to AZD1222 COVID-19 vaccine. Regarding the study as a whole: Unmutated variant regions reportedly attract nearly half of all spike-specific TCRs. Baseline serostatus was positive in only six AZD1222 recipients. A mostly white British donor set with more females was recruited, and clonal diversity was possibly underestimated. After two AZD1222 doses, spike-specific TCR breadth and depth rose versus day 0.

The method was immunoSEQ multiplex PCR; TCRdb's version includes in-frame clones alone and lacks a portion of them. The profile shows some 95,000 clones, approximately 91% of them singletons. Notes on this clone: What it recognizes is unknown.

The sequences come from peripheral blood, collected on day 0 of AZD1222 vaccination. This clonotype was obtained from an adult in good health.

The CDR3 region is CASSFGRNKNIQYF. CDR3 in DNA: TGTGCCAGTAGTTTTGGCAGGAACAAAAACATTCAGTACTTC. V usage is TRBV19 and J usage is TRBJ2-4; D unresolved. Germline CDR1 LNHDA, CDR2 SQIVND (reference sequence). Trimming left V 5 bases short and J 3 bases short, with 11 bases between. The CDR3 is 14 residues long.